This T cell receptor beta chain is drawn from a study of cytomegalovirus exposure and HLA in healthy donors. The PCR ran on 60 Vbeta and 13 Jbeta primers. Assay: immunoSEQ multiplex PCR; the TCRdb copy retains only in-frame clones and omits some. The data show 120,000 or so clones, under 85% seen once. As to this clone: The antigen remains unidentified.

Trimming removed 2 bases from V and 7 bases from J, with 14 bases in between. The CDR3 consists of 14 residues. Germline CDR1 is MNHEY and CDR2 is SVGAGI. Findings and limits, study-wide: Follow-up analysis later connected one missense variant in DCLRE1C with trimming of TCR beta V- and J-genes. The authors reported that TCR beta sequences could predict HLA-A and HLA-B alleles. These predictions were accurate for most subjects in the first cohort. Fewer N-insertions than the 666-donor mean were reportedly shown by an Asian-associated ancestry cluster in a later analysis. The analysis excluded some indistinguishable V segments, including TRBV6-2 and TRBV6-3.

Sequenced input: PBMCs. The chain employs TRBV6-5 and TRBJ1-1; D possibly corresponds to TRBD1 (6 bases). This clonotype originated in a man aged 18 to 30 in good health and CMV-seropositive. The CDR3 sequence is CASSYIGQSGEAFF. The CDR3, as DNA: TGTGCCAGCAGTTACATCGGACAGTCGGGTGAAGCTTTCTTT.